Listed here are 12 T cell receptor beta chains from one sample, sequenced in a study of radiation and T cells in renal cell carcinoma. Libraries were prepared by immunoSEQ multiplex PCR; TCRdb keeps only in-frame clonotypes and omits some of them. The repertoire has 120,000 or so clones, roughly four fifths of them found once; the top ten carry under 2.5%. The time point is: blood 2 weeks post-SBRT. Noted treatment: 15 Gy SBRT to primary tumor, nephrectomy 4 weeks later. The material was blood, obtained from a patient whose treatment included radiotherapy and nephrectomy. The receptors shown here come from a woman aged 55-75 years with renal cell carcinoma.

This rearrangement joins TRBV6-6 to TRBJ2-5; D unresolved. Judging by the DNA end, TRBJ2-7 fits better; the J call may be wrong. CDR1 is MNHNY, CDR2 SVGAGI, per germline (reference sequence). The CDR3 is 14 amino acids. CDR3 in amino acids: CASSYVRAGDEQYF. The CDR3 DNA reads as TGTGCCAGCAGTTACGTCCGAGCAGGAGACGAGCAGTACTTC.

Regarding this clone: Mismatch with germline at one junction end may stem from a read error. This chain links TRBV20-1 with TRBJ2-5; the match to TRBD1 covers 7 bases. Germline V CDR1 and CDR2: DFQATT, SNEGSKA (reference sequence). CDR3 length: 11 amino acids. CDR3 region: CSATPGTAFHF. In DNA, the CDR3 is TGCAGTGCTACACCCGGGACAGCCTTTCACTTC.

This clone was counted between two and nine times. CDR3 residues: CASSLRAGGYSGANVLTF. CDR3 nucleotide sequence: TGTGCCAGCAGCTTAAGGGCGGGAGGGTACTCTGGGGCCAACGTCCTGACTTTC. The chain employs TRBV7-2 and TRBJ2-6; TRBD2 aligns across 9 bases. CDR1 and CDR2 from the germline V gene are SGHTA and FQGNSA. The V and J ends lost 2 bases and 0 bases, in that order; junction bases with no gene match: 5. The length of the CDR3 is 18 residues.

The chain employs TRBV28 and TRBJ1-5, with D maybe TRBD1 (5 bases). Trimming took 3 bases from V and 0 from J, leaving 12 bases between them. Germline CDR1 and CDR2: MDHEN and SYDVKM. CDR3 length: 16 amino acids. CDR3: CASSFGGSYSNQPQHF. Written as DNA, the CDR3 is TGTGCCAGCAGTTTTGGGGGAAGCTATAGCAATCAGCCCCAGCATTTT.

The chain recombines TRBV5-4 with TRBJ1-1, with D possibly TRBD1 on 5 matching bases. The CDR3 totals 15 residues. Germline CDR1 and CDR2: SGHNT and YYREEE (reference sequence). V was clipped by 3 bases and J by 0 bases, with 12 bases between them. DNA for the CDR3: TGTGCCAGCAGCTCTGGGGGGGGGATGAACACTGAAGCTTTCTTT. Its translation: CASSSGGGMNTEAFF.

This clone came up a few times. V usage is TRBV28 and J usage is TRBJ2-7; D is possibly TRBD2 (7 bases). Germline assignment: CDR1 MDHEN and CDR2 SYDVKM. This CDR3 is built from 14 residues. V was trimmed by 6 bases and J by 5 bases, leaving 17 bases between them. DNA for the CDR3: TGTGCCAGCAGGTTTCGGGGGGCCGGGCACGAGCAGTACTTC. It translates to CASRFRGAGHEQYF.

This chain uses TRBV6-1 with TRBJ1-1, with D unclear. CDR3 length: 15 amino acids. Germline CDR1 reads MNHNS; CDR2 reads SASEGT. V was clipped by 0 bases and J by 4 bases, with 12 bases between them. CDR3 amino acids: CASSEAPTVVTEAFF. CDR3 DNA: TGTGCCAGCAGTGAAGCCCCTACAGTCGTCACTGAAGCTTTCTTT.

V is TRBV2 and J is TRBJ2-3; 12 bases align to TRBD2. The CDR3 covers 16 residues. The V gene's germline CDR1 is SNHLY and CDR2 FYNNEI. With 6 bases clipped from V and 5 bases from J, the junction kept 9 bases outside the gene matches. The CDR3 nucleotides are TGTGCCAGCAGCGACTGGCTAGCGGGGGGGGGAGATACGCAGTATTTT. It codes for CASSDWLAGGGDTQYF.

The rearrangement uses TRBV12-5 and TRBJ2-7, with D perhaps matching TRBD1 or TRBD2 (5 bases each). The V gene lost 7 bases and the J gene lost 4 bases, with 20 bases spanning the gap. The CDR3 consists of 15 residues. Germline lookup yields CDR1 LGHNT and CDR2 FRNRAP. The CDR3 loop reads CASARDGERPYEQYF. CDR3 nucleotide sequence: TGTGCTAGTGCCAGGGACGGGGAACGTCCTTACGAGCAGTACTTC.

The chain uses TRBV9 and TRBJ1-2; 7 nucleotides line up with TRBD1. The CDR3 totals 13 residues. Germline V gene lookup returns CDR1 SGDLS and CDR2 YYNGEE. Trimming at V came to 4 bases and at J to 8 bases, leaving 8 bases not matched to a gene. CDR3 amino acids: CASSTGTAGGYTF. The CDR3 region has the DNA TGTGCCAGCAGCACGGGGACAGCCGGAGGCTACACCTTC.

The chain employs TRBV9 and TRBJ1-5, with 7 bases lining up with TRBD1. This CDR3 contains 15 residues. V trimming: 4 bases; J trimming: 0 bases; junction bases outside the gene matches: 4. Germline CDR1 is SGDLS and CDR2 is YYNGEE. This chain's CDR3 is CASSRDSNSNQPQHF. CDR3 sequence (DNA): TGTGCCAGCAGCAGGGACAGCAATAGCAATCAGCCCCAGCATTTT.

Points on this clone: Its ends do not fully match the called genes, so a read error is possible. This chain connects TRBV7-6 to TRBJ1-5, with D tentatively TRBD1 (6 bases). CDR1 SGHVS and CDR2 FNYEAQ come from the germline V gene. The CDR3 has 15 amino acids. The CDR3 loop is CASSLGTGAPQPQHF. DNA of the CDR3: TGTGCCAGCAGTTTAGGAACGGGGGCTCCTCAGCCCCAGCATTTT.